These 18 T cell receptor beta chains came from one sample sequenced in a study of CD8+ T cells in alopecia areata. Once RNA had been extracted, it was reverse transcribed into cDNA to act as the sequencing template. Here immunoSEQ multiplex PCR was the method, and the copy in TCRdb shows in-frame clones only, minus some. The sample holds 100,000 to 150,000 clones, roughly three fifths seen once. Material: CD4+ T cells sorted from blood, obtained at week 0. These TCRs come from a human donor with alopecia areata.

This clone showed up just once. The chain couples TRBV9 to TRBJ2-5; D unresolved. V was trimmed by 3 bases and J by 7 bases, leaving 10 bases between them. CDR1 and CDR2 from the germline V gene are SGDLS and YYNGEE. This CDR3 has 12 residues. The CDR3 DNA follows: TGTGCCAGCAGCGCCGGACCCGGGACCCAGTACTTC. Amino acids: CASSAGPGTQYF.

The chain couples TRBV2 to TRBJ2-3, with TRBD1 matching over 9 bases. Germline values: CDR1 SNHLY, CDR2 FYNNEI. The CDR3 spans 14 residues. V trimming: 6 bases; J trimming: 5 bases; junction bases outside the gene matches: 6. CDR3 loop: CASRDRGRRDTQYF. CDR3 DNA: TGTGCCAGCAGGGACAGGGGACGGAGAGATACGCAGTATTTT.

The table lists this clone with a few counts. V is TRBV7-2 and J is TRBJ2-7; no clear D. The CDR3 spans 15 residues. V lost 5 bases and J lost 0, with 14 bases in between. Germline loops: CDR1 SGHTA, CDR2 FQGNSA. CDR3 protein: CASSKTLQSSYEQYF. The CDR3 nucleotides are TGTGCCAGCAGCAAAACGTTACAAAGCTCCTACGAGCAGTACTTC.

This clone was seen a handful of times. The V gene is TRBV2, the J gene TRBJ2-1, with TRBD2 matching over 11 bases. After removal of 4 bases from V and 7 bases from J, the junction contained 6 bases not matched to a gene. Germline V gene data show CDR1 as SNHLY and CDR2 as FYNNEI. The length of the CDR3 is 15 residues. The CDR3 region is CASSGSGGAGNEQFF. The CDR3 coding sequence is TGTGCCAGCAGTGGTAGCGGGGGGGCCGGTAATGAGCAGTTCTTC.

In DNA form, the CDR3 reads TGTGCCAGCAGACGACAGGGTGCAACTAATGAAAAACTGTTTTTT. Translated, it gives CASRRQGATNEKLFF. This sequence joins TRBV6-5 and TRBJ1-4, with 7 nucleotides matching TRBD1. This CDR3 is built from 15 residues. The trim removed 6 bases at V and 0 bases at J, leaving 4 bases unmatched. Germline values: CDR1 MNHEY, CDR2 SVGAGI.

Comment on this clone: Other DNA sequences from this sample encode an identical CDR3 as well. The chain recombines TRBV5-4 with TRBJ2-2, with TRBD1 matching over 10 bases. With V trimmed by 0 bases and J by 3 bases, 2 bases remained unmatched. Germline CDR1 is SGHNT and CDR2 is YYREEE (reference sequence). The CDR3 loop spans 16 amino acids. The CDR3 DNA reads as TGTGCCAGCAGCTTGGGACAGGGGGCCGACACCGGGGAGCTGTTTTTT. It specifies CASSLGQGADTGELFF.

The V gene is TRBV4-1, the J gene TRBJ2-5, with TRBD1 matching over 8 bases. The CDR3 spans 14 residues. With V trimmed by 4 bases and J by 5 bases, 6 bases remained unmatched. Germline values: CDR1 MGHRA, CDR2 YSYEKL. CDR3 DNA sequence: TGCGCCAGCAGCCCAGGGGGCGCGGGGGAGACCCAGTACTTC. This sequence encodes CASSPGGAGETQYF.

The chain couples TRBV25-1 to TRBJ2-7; perhaps TRBD2 as D (7 bases). This CDR3 region has 17 residues. Germline-derived CDR1 and CDR2 are MGHDK and SYGVNS. The V end was cut by 4 bases, the J end by 3 bases, with 22 bases between. CDR3 sequence (DNA): TGTGCCAGCAGTGGTCCACGTCCGGGGGGCTCGGGCTACGAGCAGTACTTC. Translating gives CASSGPRPGGSGYEQYF.

CDR3 coding DNA: TGTGCCAGCAGCTTAAAGCCCCCACCCATGAACACTGAAGCTTTCTTT. Encoded protein: CASSLKPPPMNTEAFF. The rearrangement uses TRBV7-3 and TRBJ1-1; D unresolved. Germline-derived CDR1 and CDR2 are SGHTA and FQGTGA. The germline V and J ends were trimmed by 1 base and 0 bases, with 12 bases remaining between them. This CDR3 has 16 residues.

This chain links TRBV19 with TRBJ2-5; D is uncertain. The CDR3 totals 13 residues. CDR1 and CDR2 (germline): LNHDA, SQIVND (reference sequence). Trimming left V 4 bases short and J 1 base short, with 7 bases between. Here the CDR3 reads CASSTSVQETQYF. The CDR3 DNA is TGTGCCAGTAGTACGAGCGTCCAAGAGACCCAGTACTTC.

This clone was seen a few times. This rearrangement joins TRBV5-1 to TRBJ2-5, with D maybe TRBD2 (6 bases). The CDR3 consists of 15 residues. The germline V gene has CDR1 SGHRS and CDR2 YFSETQ. V dropped 3 bases and J dropped 2 bases, with 14 bases sitting between them. CDR3 sequence: CASSSGRGGQETQYF. The CDR3 DNA reads as TGCGCCAGCAGCTCGGGACGTGGGGGGCAAGAGACCCAGTACTTC.

The chain carries TRBV7-9 and TRBJ2-3, with D maybe TRBD2 (5 bases). Looked up from germline, CDR1 is SEHNR and CDR2 is FQNEAQ (reference sequence). V was trimmed by 3 bases and J by 5 bases, leaving 9 bases between them. CDR3 size: 13 residues. CDR3 in DNA: TGTGCCAGCAGCTTGAGAGGGATAGATACGCAGTATTTT. Its protein product is CASSLRGIDTQYF. The full variable domain, rest sourced from reference TRBV7-9 and TRBJ2-3, is DTGVSQNPRHKITKRGQNVTFRCDPISEHNRLYWYRQTLGQGPEFLTYFQNEAQLEKSRLLSDRFSAERPKGSFSTLEIQRTEQGDSAMYLCASSLRGIDTQYFGPGTRLTVL.

This chain joins TRBV4-3 and TRBJ1-1, with D unresolved. Trimming shortened V by 1 base and J by 7 bases, and 13 bases separated the two germline ends. Germline V lookup: CDR1 LGHNA, CDR2 YSLEER. The CDR3 covers 14 residues. In nucleotides, the CDR3 is TGCGCCAGCAGCCAAGTTTATGCAAGCTATGAAGCTTTCTTT. Residues: CASSQVYASYEAFF.

This clone was seen more than once but under ten times. This chain connects TRBV4-3 to TRBJ2-5, with 7 bases that match TRBD2. The length of the CDR3 is 15 residues. The V and J ends lost 1 base and 1 base, in that order; junction bases with no gene match: 3. Germline CDR1 reads LGHNA; CDR2 reads YSLEER. CDR3 in amino acids: CASSQAGTIQETQYF. CDR3 nucleotides: TGCGCCAGCAGCCAAGCTGGGACTATCCAAGAGACCCAGTACTTC.

The V call is TRBV27, the J call TRBJ1-3, with D perhaps TRBD1 (6 bases). V gave up 6 bases and J gave up 9 bases, with 15 bases separating them. This CDR3 is built from 13 residues. Germline CDR1 MNHEY, CDR2 SMNVEV (reference sequence). The CDR3 loop reads CASSREQGLTIYF. The CDR3 bases are TGTGCCAGCAGCCGAGAACAGGGTCTCACCATATATTTT.

In this sample, this clone turned up a few times. The chain recombines TRBV18 with TRBJ2-7, with a weak D call TRBD2 (6 bases). CDR3 size: 12 residues. V dropped 3 bases and J dropped 3 bases, with 6 bases sitting between them. Germline-derived CDR1 and CDR2 are KGHSH and LQKENI. CDR3 sequence: CASSPGGYEQYF. CDR3 bases: TGTGCCAGCTCACCGGGGGGCTACGAGCAGTACTTC.

The table lists this clone with a few counts. This chain connects TRBV7-3 to TRBJ2-1, with 9 nucleotides matching TRBD2. The germline CDR1 and CDR2 sequences are SGHTA and FQGTGA. This CDR3 region has 17 residues. V dropped 1 base and J dropped 5; count of bases not matched to a gene: 9. CDR3 region: CASSLSRAIAGDNEQFF. CDR3 in DNA: TGTGCCAGCAGCTTAAGTAGGGCAATAGCGGGAGACAATGAGCAGTTCTTC.

The CDR3 DNA reads TGTGCCAGCAGCTTGGGGACAGGGATCGTCAACACTGAAGCTTTCTTT. Translation: CASSLGTGIVNTEAFF. The V call is TRBV5-4, the J call TRBJ1-1; 8 bases are shared with TRBD1. V lost 0 bases and J lost 2; bases outside the gene matches: 6. The length of the CDR3 is 16 residues. Germline values: CDR1 SGHNT, CDR2 YYREEE (reference sequence).